The T cell receptor beta chain described here comes from a study of blood T cell repertoires in COVID-19. Study-level background: T cells, B-cell-depleted T cells, or PBMCs supplied cDNA or gDNA.

Per the original methods: From reference gene primer amplification, estimates of nucleated cell counts were derived. This table comes from immunoSEQ multiplex PCR, and its TCRdb copy is limited to in-frame clones, with some not included. D and trimming come from the DNA, and the V and J calls and clone size come from that table. The sample has about 50,000 clones, approximately 87% seen once. V lost 2 bases to trimming and J lost 5 bases; unmatched junction nucleotides: 6. The CDR3 is made up of 16 amino acids. Germline V gives CDR1 LGHDT, CDR2 YNNKEL (reference sequence). The chain uses TRBV3-1 (or the pseudogene TRBV3-2) and TRBJ1-6, with 7 bases aligning to TRBD1. This sequence was found in a human donor in a cohort sampled during active COVID-19. The sequenced material came from peripheral blood. This CDR3 is CASSQNTGANNSPLHF. CDR3 nucleotides: TGTGCCAGCAGCCAAAATACAGGGGCCAATAATTCACCCCTCCACTTT.